The 18 T cell receptor beta chains below were found in one sample sequenced in a study of T cell changes during pregnancy in multiple sclerosis. Sequenced by immunoSEQ multiplex PCR; TCRdb stores in-frame clones only, minus some. The table includes 90,000 or so clones, around 93% detected once. Sequenced material: peripheral blood, taken in the first trimester of pregnancy. All receptors come from a female donor in good health, enrolled as a control in a pregnancy study.

The chain uses TRBV2 and TRBJ2-5, with 11 bases identical to TRBD2. The CDR3 extends over 14 amino acids. Germline CDR1 and CDR2: SNHLY and FYNNEI. The trim removed 7 bases at V and 2 bases at J, leaving 3 bases unmatched. CDR3 protein: CASNRLAGQETQYF. The CDR3 DNA reads as TGTGCCAGCAACCGACTAGCGGGGCAAGAGACCCAGTACTTC.

J is TRBJ1-5 and V is TRBV6-6; no reliable D call. The CDR3 is made up of 13 amino acids. Trimming pared 3 bases from V and 5 bases from J, leaving 8 bases between. Germline V lookup: CDR1 MNHNY, CDR2 SVGAGI (reference sequence). The CDR3 nucleotides are TGTGCCAGCAGTTATCGGTCTGATCAGCCCCAGCATTTT. It encodes CASSYRSDQPQHF.

The chain carries TRBV28 and TRBJ2-7, with 9 bases that match TRBD1. The germline gives CDR1 MDHEN, CDR2 SYDVKM. The V segment lost 3 bases and the J segment 2 bases; nucleotides outside the gene matches: 5. The CDR3 loop spans 15 amino acids. CDR3 DNA: TGTGCCAGCAGTTTCCGCGGGACAGGGACCTACGAGCAGTACTTC. This gives the protein CASSFRGTGTYEQYF.

The chain uses TRBV4-1 and TRBJ2-1; possible D gene TRBD2, 6 bases. The CDR3 covers 15 residues. Trimming shortened V by 4 bases and J by 1 base, and 11 bases separated the two germline ends. Germline V gives CDR1 MGHRA, CDR2 YSYEKL. The CDR3 spells CASSLGGASYNEQFF. The CDR3 bases are TGCGCCAGCAGCCTCGGGGGTGCATCCTACAATGAGCAGTTCTTC.

The chain uses TRBV12-5 and TRBJ1-5, with D maybe TRBD1 (5 bases). The CDR3 is 14 residues long. Germline CDR1 LGHNT, CDR2 FRNRAP. Trimming shortened V by 6 bases and J by 6 bases, and 15 bases separated the two germline ends. CDR3 residues: CASGNNGGLQPQHF. CDR3 sequence (DNA): TGTGCTAGTGGCAACAACGGGGGTCTTCAGCCCCAGCATTTT.

This clone has only one observation. The chain couples TRBV6-5 to TRBJ2-7; D gene ambiguous. The V end was cut by 0 bases, the J end by 0 bases, with 9 bases between. This CDR3 region has 15 residues. CDR1 is MNHEY, CDR2 SVGAGI, per germline. CDR3 DNA: TGTGCCAGCAGTTACTCGGGCCCCACCTCCTACGAGCAGTACTTC. It is translated as CASSYSGPTSYEQYF.

Only a few counts were recorded for this clone. V usage is TRBV5-4 and J usage is TRBJ1-6; D is uncertain. V was clipped by 1 base and J by 10 bases, with 9 bases between them. Germline V gene sequence: CDR1 SGHNT, CDR2 YYREEE (reference sequence). The CDR3 spans 13 residues. The CDR3 coding sequence is TGTGCCAGCAGCTTGTACGGAGGGTCACCCCTCCACTTT. This sequence encodes CASSLYGGSPLHF.

This chain links TRBV4-1 with TRBJ2-5; tentatively, D is TRBD2 (5 bases). CDR3 length: 13 residues. Germline CDR1 reads MGHRA; CDR2 reads YSYEKL. V dropped 4 bases and J dropped 4 bases, with 10 bases sitting between them. The CDR3 DNA sequence: TGCGCCAGCAGCCCACGAGGAGGAGAGACCCAGTACTTC. Translated, it gives CASSPRGGETQYF.

This sequence joins TRBV6-4 and TRBJ2-1, with TRBD2 identical over 10 bases. J was trimmed by 8 bases and V by 0 bases; bases with no gene match: 4. Looked up from germline, CDR1 is MRHNA and CDR2 is SNTAGT. The CDR3 sequence is 15 residues long. The CDR3 nucleotides read TGTGCCAGCAGTGACTCGAGCGGGGGGGCCGATGAGCAGTTCTTC. Encoded protein: CASSDSSGGADEQFF.

This clone showed up many times. The rearrangement links TRBV28 to TRBJ2-3, with 10 bases identical to TRBD1. Per the germline V gene, CDR1 is MDHEN and CDR2 is SYDVKM. Trimming removed 6 bases from V and 4 bases from J; junction bases left unmatched: 7. The CDR3 has 15 residues. The CDR3 protein is CASRTGTGEADTQYF. The DNA of the CDR3 is TGTGCCAGCAGGACCGGGACAGGGGAAGCAGATACGCAGTATTTT. Using reference TRBV28 and TRBJ2-3 for the parts outside the CDR3, the full variable domain is DVKVTQSSRYLVKRTGEKVFLECVQDMDHENMFWYRQDPGLGLRLIYFSYDVKMKEKGDIPEGYSVSREKKERFSLILESASTNQTSMYLCASRTGTGEADTQYFGPGTRLTVL.

The J gene is TRBJ2-5, the V gene TRBV11-2, with D possibly matching TRBD2 (6 bases). The CDR3 sequence is 13 residues long. Germline-derived CDR1 and CDR2 are SGHAT and FQNNGV. The V end was cut by 5 bases, the J end by 1 base, with 8 bases between. The CDR3 here is CASSPGLQETQYF. The CDR3 region has the DNA TGTGCCAGCAGCCCGGGACTCCAAGAGACCCAGTACTTC. The full variable domain, rest sourced from reference TRBV11-2 and TRBJ2-5, is EAGVAQSPRYKIIEKRQSVAFWCNPISGHATLYWYQQILGQGPKLLIQFQNNGVVDDSQLPKDRFSAERLKGVDSTLKIQPAKLEDSAVYLCASSPGLQETQYFGPGTRLLVL.

The chain couples TRBV18 to TRBJ2-5; TRBD2 matches 7 bases. The junction had 0 bases not matched to a gene; V was cut back by 0 bases and J by 5 bases. There are 13 residues in the CDR3. Germline lookup yields CDR1 KGHSH and CDR2 LQKENI. This chain's CDR3 is CASSPPGGETQYF. The CDR3 DNA follows: TGTGCCAGCTCACCACCGGGGGGGGAGACCCAGTACTTC.

This rearrangement joins TRBV7-3 to TRBJ2-5; 12 bases are shared with TRBD1. The CDR3 runs to 16 residues. Germline values: CDR1 SGHTA, CDR2 FQGTGA. Trimming at V came to 2 bases and at J to 4 bases, leaving 5 bases not matched to a gene. The CDR3 region is CASSLGDRGQSETQYF. The CDR3 nucleotides read TGTGCCAGCAGCTTAGGGGACAGGGGGCAGTCAGAGACCCAGTACTTC.

In DNA, the CDR3 is TGTGCCAGCAGCTTACGGGGTAAGGGTCCGTATAGCAATCAGCCCCAGCATTTT. Amino acids: CASSLRGKGPYSNQPQHF. The gene calls are TRBV7-2 and TRBJ1-5, with D unclear. Looked up from germline, CDR1 is SGHTA and CDR2 is FQGNSA. The V gene lost 2 bases and the J gene lost 0 bases, with 17 bases spanning the gap. CDR3 length: 18 residues.

V gene TRBV28 combines with J gene TRBJ1-4; 8 bases align to TRBD1. The junction had 6 bases not matched to a gene; V was cut back by 2 bases and J by 4 bases. Looked up from germline, CDR1 is MDHEN and CDR2 is SYDVKM. CDR3 length equals 16 residues. The CDR3 sequence is CASSLAAGQVNEKLFF. In nucleotides, the CDR3 is TGTGCCAGCAGTTTAGCGGCGGGACAGGTTAATGAAAAACTGTTTTTT.

The chain employs TRBV4-3 and TRBJ1-1; 9 bases line up with TRBD1. Germline trimming cut 4 bases from V and 4 bases from J; bases unmatched to any gene: 19. The CDR3 is 19 residues long. In germline, CDR1 is LGHNA, CDR2 YSLEER. The DNA of the CDR3 is TGCGCCAGCAGCCCGGACTCGACCGAGGGACAGGGAGTCGGCACTGAAGCTTTCTTT. It yields the protein CASSPDSTEGQGVGTEAFF.

The chain couples TRBV7-8 to TRBJ2-3; 12 positions match TRBD2. The junction had 9 bases not matched to a gene; V was cut back by 1 base and J by 7 bases. Germline V gene lookup returns CDR1 SGHVS and CDR2 FQNEAQ. The CDR3 runs 17 residues. The CDR3 loop reads CASSLVASGGAMHTQYF. Written as DNA, the CDR3 is TGTGCCAGCAGCTTAGTGGCTAGCGGGGGGGCGATGCATACGCAGTATTTT.

The V gene is TRBV2, the J gene TRBJ1-1, with a possible D match to TRBD1 (5 bases). V lost 1 base, J lost 1 base, and 13 bases lay in between. Per the germline V gene, CDR1 is SNHLY and CDR2 is FYNNEI. There are 16 residues in the CDR3. In DNA form, the CDR3 reads TGTGCCAGCAGTGAAGTCCTCTGGGGCTCGAACACTGAAGCTTTCTTT. It codes for CASSEVLWGSNTEAFF.